The 5 T cell receptor beta chains below all came from one sample that was sequenced in a study of T cell repertoires in cytomegalovirus infection. TCRdb analysed the reads with MiXCR anew, one entry per CDR3 protein. There are some 940,000 distinct CDR3 sequences in the sample; under 40% occur only once, and around an eighth lies in the top ten. Antigen specificity for these receptors is unknown. The sequenced sample was cultured CD8+ T cells from PBMCs, obtained from culture after CMV antigen stimulation. Receptors were obtained from a human donor in good health (CMV status not recorded). Some clones in this sample may be carry-over from other donors' samples.

The V call is TRBV28, the J call TRBJ2-5, with D tentatively TRBD1 or TRBD2 (7 bases each). The ends were cut back, 6 bases at V and 3 bases at J, with 17 bases in the middle. Germline values: CDR1 MDHEN, CDR2 SYDVKM. This CDR3 has 15 amino acids. The CDR3 bases are TGTGCCAGCAGCCCAGGGGAGGGGGCGGAAGAGACCCAGTACTTC. Translated: CASSPGEGAEETQYF.

The chain links TRBV19 to TRBJ2-1; 8 bases line up with TRBD2. The germline V gene encodes CDR1 LNHDA and CDR2 SQIVND (reference sequence). CDR3 length: 15 amino acids. The junction had 5 bases not matched to a gene; V was cut back by 3 bases and J by 4 bases. The CDR3 DNA reads TGTGCCAGTAGTATGAGTAGCGGGGTGTACAATGAGCAGTTCTTC. Its protein product is CASSMSSGVYNEQFF.

The sample holds many counts of this clonotype. The chain uses TRBV7-2 and TRBJ1-2; 9 nucleotides match TRBD1. CDR3 length equals 14 residues. Germline values: CDR1 SGHTA, CDR2 FQGNSA. V trimming: 5 bases; J trimming: 5 bases; junction bases outside the gene matches: 6. The CDR3 coding sequence is TGTGCCAGCAGCCCGACAGGGGGTCGATATGGCTACACCTTC. This codes for CASSPTGGRYGYTF.

This clonotype was found a few times. The V call is TRBV25-1, the J call TRBJ1-2; D is perhaps TRBD1 (6 bases). The CDR3 extends over 13 amino acids. CDR1 and CDR2 (germline): MGHDK, SYGVNS. V shed 6 bases and J shed 8 bases, with 16 bases lying between them. The CDR3 sequence: CASSLGVGGGYTF. The CDR3 DNA follows: TGTGCCAGCAGCCTCGGGGTAGGGGGAGGCTACACCTTC.

This chain connects TRBV11-1 to TRBJ2-7, with 10 bases aligning to TRBD1. The CDR3 is made up of 16 amino acids. Germline CDR1 reads SGHAT; CDR2 reads FQDESV (reference sequence). Trimming at V came to 5 bases and at J to 6 bases, leaving 13 bases not matched to a gene. The CDR3 is CASSLFDDRGRGEQYV. The CDR3 region has the DNA TGTGCCAGCAGCCTCTTCGACGACAGGGGGCGCGGCGAGCAGTACGTC.